The sequence of this T cell receptor beta chain was determined in a study of patients and donors after allogeneic stem cell transplantation. MiXCR, applied by TCRdb to the RT-PCR reads, yields one record per CDR3 protein. The table shows a few hundred thousand distinct CDR3 sequences, with around 40% occurring only once. From germline, CDR1 is KGHDR and CDR2 SFDVKD. The CDR3 is 14 amino acids. Trimming removed 9 bases at V and 1 base at J, with 11 bases between. The gene calls are TRBV24-1 and TRBJ2-2; D may match TRBD1 or TRBD2 (5 bases each). The clonotype originates from a human donor who was either an allogeneic HSCT recipient or a stem cell or donor lymphocyte infusion donor (not recorded which). It is not recorded whose cells these are; they may come from a transplant donor. Sample: blood, either unsorted or a sorted T cell fraction (not recorded which). This chain's CDR3 is CATRDGQNTGELFF. CDR3 DNA: TGTGCCACCCGGGACGGGCAGAACACCGGGGAGCTGTTTTTT.